One and the same sample provided the 4 T cell receptor beta chains below, sequenced in a study of OX40 agonist ivuxolimab in advanced cancers. Profiling relied on immunoSEQ multiplex PCR, and the TCRdb table lists in-frame clones only, not all of them. The sample lists 55,000 to 75,000 clones, around 84% occurring once. This sample comprised CD4+ or CD8+ T cells sorted from blood, obtained in a trial of the OX40 agonist ivuxolimab. These receptor sequences come from an adult with an advanced solid tumor such as melanoma, head and neck, liver or kidney cancer.

The chain has TRBV5-4 and TRBJ1-2, with 8 bases fitting TRBD1. The CDR3 totals 14 residues. CDR1 SGHNT and CDR2 YYREEE come from the germline V gene (reference sequence). V was pared by 4 bases and J by 7 bases, with 9 bases of the junction left unmatched. The CDR3 loop is CASSVRRGQGGYTF. The CDR3 nucleotides read TGTGCCAGCAGCGTCCGCAGGGGGCAGGGTGGCTACACCTTC.

The chain uses TRBV19 and TRBJ2-7; 9 bases align to TRBD2. The trim removed 0 bases at V and 7 bases at J, leaving 10 bases unmatched. CDR3 length: 16 amino acids. Germline V gene lookup returns CDR1 LNHDA and CDR2 SQIVND (reference sequence). CDR3 nucleotide sequence: TGTGCCAGTAGTATAGATGGGCTAGCGGGACTAAGAGAGCAGTACTTC. It specifies CASSIDGLAGLREQYF.

The chain carries TRBV4-3 and TRBJ2-3; either TRBD1 or TRBD2 may fit D (5 bases each). Between the trimmed V and J ends, which lost 1 base and 8 bases, there was a span of 13 bases. The length of the CDR3 is 14 residues. Germline CDR1 is LGHNA and CDR2 is YSLEER. The CDR3 spells CASSQGGGLGTQYF. CDR3 nucleotides: TGCGCCAGCAGCCAAGGTGGGGGTCTGGGTACGCAGTATTTT.

The gene calls are TRBV7-2 and TRBJ2-3; D not certain. V lost 5 bases, J lost 1 base, and 10 bases lay in between. There are 14 residues in the CDR3. CDR1 and CDR2 from the germline V gene are SGHTA and FQGNSA. CDR3 protein: CASSPNPGTDTQYF. The CDR3 bases are TGTGCCAGCAGCCCCAATCCGGGCACAGATACGCAGTATTTT.